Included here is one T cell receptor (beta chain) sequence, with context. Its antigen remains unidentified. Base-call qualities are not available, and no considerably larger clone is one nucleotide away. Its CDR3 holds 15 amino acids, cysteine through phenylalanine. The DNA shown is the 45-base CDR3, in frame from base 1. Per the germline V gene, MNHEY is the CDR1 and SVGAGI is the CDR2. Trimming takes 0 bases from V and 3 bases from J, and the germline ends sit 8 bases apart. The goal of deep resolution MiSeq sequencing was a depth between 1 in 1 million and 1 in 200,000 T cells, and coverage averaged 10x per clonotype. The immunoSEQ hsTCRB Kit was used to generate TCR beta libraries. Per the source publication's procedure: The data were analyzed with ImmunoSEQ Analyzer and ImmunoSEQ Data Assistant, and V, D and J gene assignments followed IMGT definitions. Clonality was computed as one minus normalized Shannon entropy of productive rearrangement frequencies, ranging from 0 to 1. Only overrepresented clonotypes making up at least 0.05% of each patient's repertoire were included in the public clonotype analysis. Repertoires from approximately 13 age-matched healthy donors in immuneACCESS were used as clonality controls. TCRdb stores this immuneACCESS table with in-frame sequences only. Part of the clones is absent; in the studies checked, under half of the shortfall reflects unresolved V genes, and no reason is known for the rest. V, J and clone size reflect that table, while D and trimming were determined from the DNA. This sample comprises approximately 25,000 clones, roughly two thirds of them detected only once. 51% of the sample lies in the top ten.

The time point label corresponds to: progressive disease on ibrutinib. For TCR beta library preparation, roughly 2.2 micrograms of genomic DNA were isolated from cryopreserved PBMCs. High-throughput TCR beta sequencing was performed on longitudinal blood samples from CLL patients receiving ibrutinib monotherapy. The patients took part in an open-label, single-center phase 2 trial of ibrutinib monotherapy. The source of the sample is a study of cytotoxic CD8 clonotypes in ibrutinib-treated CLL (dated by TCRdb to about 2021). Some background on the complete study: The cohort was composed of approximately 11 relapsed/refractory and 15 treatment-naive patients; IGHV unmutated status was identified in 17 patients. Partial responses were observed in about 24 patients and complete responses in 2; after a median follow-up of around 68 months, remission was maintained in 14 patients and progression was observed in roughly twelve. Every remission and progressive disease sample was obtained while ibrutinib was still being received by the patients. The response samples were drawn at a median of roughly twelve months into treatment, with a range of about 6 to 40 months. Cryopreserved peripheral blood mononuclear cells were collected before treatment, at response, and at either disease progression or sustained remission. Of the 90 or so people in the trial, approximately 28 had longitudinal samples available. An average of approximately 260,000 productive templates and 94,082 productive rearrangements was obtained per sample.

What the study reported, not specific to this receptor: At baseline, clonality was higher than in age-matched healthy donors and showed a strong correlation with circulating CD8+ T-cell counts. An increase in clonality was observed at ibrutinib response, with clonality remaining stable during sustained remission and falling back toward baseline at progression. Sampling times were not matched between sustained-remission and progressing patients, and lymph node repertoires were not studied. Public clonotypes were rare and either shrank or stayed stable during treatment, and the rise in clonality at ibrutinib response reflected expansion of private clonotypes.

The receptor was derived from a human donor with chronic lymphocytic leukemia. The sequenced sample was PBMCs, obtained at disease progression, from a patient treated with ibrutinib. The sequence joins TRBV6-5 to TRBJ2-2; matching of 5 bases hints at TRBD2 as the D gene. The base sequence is TGTGCCAGCAGTTACTCCACCGGGGACACCGGGGAGCTGTTTTTT. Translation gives CASSYSTGDTGELFF.